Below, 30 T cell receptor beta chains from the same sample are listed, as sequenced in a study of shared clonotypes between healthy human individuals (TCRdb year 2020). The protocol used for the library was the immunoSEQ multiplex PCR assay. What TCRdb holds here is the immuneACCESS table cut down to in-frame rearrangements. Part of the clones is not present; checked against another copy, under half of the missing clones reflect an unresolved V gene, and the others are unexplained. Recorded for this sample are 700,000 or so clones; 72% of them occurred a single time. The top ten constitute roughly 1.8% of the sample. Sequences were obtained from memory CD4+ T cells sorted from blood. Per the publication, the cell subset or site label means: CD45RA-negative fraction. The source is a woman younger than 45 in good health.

The CDR3 DNA is TGTGCCAGCAGCCCAACAGGGGCTGAGCAGTTCTTC. Protein product: CASSPTGAEQFF. The rearrangement joins TRBV7-3 to TRBJ2-1; 7 bases line up with TRBD1. The germline CDR1 and CDR2 sequences are SGHTA and FQGTGA. The trim removed 5 bases at V and 9 bases at J, leaving 4 bases unmatched. The CDR3 contains 12 residues.

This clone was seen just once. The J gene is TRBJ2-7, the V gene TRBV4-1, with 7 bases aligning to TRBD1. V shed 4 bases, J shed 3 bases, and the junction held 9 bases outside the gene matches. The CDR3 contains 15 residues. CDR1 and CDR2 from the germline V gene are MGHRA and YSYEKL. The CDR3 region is CASSRPQTGNYEQYF. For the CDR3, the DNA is TGCGCCAGCAGCCGCCCCCAGACAGGGAACTACGAGCAGTACTTC.

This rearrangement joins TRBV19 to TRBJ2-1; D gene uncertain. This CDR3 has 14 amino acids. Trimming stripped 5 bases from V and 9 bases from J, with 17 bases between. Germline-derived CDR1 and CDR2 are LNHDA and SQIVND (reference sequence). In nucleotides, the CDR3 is TGTGCCAGTAGTCTACGATCTAGTGCTCGTGAGCAGTTCTTC. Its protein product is CASSLRSSAREQFF.

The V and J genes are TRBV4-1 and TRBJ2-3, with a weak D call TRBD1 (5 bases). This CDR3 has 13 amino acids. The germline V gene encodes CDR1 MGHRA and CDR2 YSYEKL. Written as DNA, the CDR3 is TGCGCAGGGGCCCCCCGACTTACAGATACGCAGTATTTT. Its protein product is CAGAPRLTDTQYF.

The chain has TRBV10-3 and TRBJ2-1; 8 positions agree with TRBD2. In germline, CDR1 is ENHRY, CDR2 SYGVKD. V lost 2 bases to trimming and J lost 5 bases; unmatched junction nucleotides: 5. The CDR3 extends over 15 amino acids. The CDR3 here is CAISEGLAGNNEQFF. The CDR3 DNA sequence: TGTGCCATCAGTGAGGGACTAGCAGGCAACAATGAGCAGTTCTTC.

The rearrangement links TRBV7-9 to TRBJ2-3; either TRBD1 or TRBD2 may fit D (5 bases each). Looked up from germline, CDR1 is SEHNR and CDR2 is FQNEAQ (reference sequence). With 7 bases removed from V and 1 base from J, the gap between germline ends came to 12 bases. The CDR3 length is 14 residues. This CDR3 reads CASKRDRRTDTQYF. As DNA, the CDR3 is TGTGCCAGCAAACGGGACCGCCGCACAGATACGCAGTATTTT.

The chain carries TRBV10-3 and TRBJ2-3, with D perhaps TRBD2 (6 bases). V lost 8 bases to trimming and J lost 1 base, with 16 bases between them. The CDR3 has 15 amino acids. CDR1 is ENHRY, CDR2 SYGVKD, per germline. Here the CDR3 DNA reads TGTGCCATCGGGGACTCGACCCGACGCACAGATACGCAGTATTTT. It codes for CAIGDSTRRTDTQYF.

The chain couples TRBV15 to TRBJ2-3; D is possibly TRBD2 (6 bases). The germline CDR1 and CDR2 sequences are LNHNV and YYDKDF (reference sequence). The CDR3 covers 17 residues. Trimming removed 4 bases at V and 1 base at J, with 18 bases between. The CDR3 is CATSKFLGGGGTDTQYF. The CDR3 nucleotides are TGTGCCACCAGCAAGTTTTTGGGGGGTGGTGGCACAGATACGCAGTATTTT.

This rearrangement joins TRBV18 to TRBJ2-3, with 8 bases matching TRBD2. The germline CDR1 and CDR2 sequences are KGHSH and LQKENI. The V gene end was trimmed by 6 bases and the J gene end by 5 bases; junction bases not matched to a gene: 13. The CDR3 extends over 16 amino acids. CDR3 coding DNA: TGTGCCAGCTCCTTAGCGGGGACGGCGAGGGGAGATACGCAGTATTTT. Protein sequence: CASSLAGTARGDTQYF.

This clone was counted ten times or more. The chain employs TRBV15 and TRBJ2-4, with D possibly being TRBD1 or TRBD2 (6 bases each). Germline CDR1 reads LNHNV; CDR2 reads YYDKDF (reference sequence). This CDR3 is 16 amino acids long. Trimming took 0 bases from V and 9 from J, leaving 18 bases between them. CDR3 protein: CATSRDWGAPVIIQYF. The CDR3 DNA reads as TGTGCCACCAGCAGAGATTGGGGGGCGCCGGTAATCATTCAGTACTTC.

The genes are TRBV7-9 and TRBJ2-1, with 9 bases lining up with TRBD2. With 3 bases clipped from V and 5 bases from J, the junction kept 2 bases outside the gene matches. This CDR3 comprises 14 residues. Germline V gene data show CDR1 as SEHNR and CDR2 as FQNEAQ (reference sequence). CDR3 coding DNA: TGTGCCAGCAGCTTGACTAGCGGAAACAATGAGCAGTTCTTC. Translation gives CASSLTSGNNEQFF. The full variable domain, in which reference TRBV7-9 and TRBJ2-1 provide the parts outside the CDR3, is DTGVSQNPRHKITKRGQNVTFRCDPISEHNRLYWYRQTLGQGPEFLTYFQNEAQLEKSRLLSDRFSAERPKGSFSTLEIQRTEQGDSAMYLCASSLTSGNNEQFFGPGTRLTVL.

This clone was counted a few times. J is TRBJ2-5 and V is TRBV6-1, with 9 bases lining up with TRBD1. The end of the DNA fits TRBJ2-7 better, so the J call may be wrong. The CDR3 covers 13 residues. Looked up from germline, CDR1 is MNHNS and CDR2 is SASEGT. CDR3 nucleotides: TGTGCCAGCAGTCCGACAGGGGGCTACGAGCAGTACTTC. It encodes CASSPTGGYEQYF.

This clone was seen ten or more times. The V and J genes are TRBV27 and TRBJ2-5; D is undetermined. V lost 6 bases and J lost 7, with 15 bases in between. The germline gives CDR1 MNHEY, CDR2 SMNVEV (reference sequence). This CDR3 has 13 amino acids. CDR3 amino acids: CASSLVGKVTQYF. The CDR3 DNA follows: TGTGCCAGCAGCCTCGTGGGAAAGGTGACCCAGTACTTC.

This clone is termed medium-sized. The CDR3 loop reads CASSFEGGIETYEQYF. As DNA, the CDR3 is TGTGCCAGCAGCTTCGAGGGAGGGATTGAGACCTACGAGCAGTACTTC. The rearrangement joins TRBV7-2 to TRBJ2-7; 7 bases align to TRBD2. This CDR3 is 16 amino acids long. The junction had 10 bases not matched to a gene; V was cut back by 3 bases and J by 2 bases. Germline assignment: CDR1 SGHTA and CDR2 FQGNSA.

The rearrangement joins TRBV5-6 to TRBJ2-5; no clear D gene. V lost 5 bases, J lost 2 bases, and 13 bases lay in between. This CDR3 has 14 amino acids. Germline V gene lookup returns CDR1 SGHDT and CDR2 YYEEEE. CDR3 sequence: CASSPLDTQETQYF. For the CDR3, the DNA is TGTGCCAGCAGTCCTCTCGATACTCAAGAGACCCAGTACTTC.

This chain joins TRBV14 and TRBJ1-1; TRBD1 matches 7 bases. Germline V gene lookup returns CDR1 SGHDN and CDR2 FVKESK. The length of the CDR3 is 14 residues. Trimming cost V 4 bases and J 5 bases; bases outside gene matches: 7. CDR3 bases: TGTGCCAGCAGCCCCTTGACAGGGCGGACTGAAGCTTTCTTT. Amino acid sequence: CASSPLTGRTEAFF.

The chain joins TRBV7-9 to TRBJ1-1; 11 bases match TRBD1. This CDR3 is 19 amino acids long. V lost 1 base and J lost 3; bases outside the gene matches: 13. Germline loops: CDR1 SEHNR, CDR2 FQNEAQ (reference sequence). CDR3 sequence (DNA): TGTGCCAGCAGCTTAGACGGGAAACGTGGGACAGGGGGTCACACTGAAGCTTTCTTT. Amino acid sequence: CASSLDGKRGTGGHTEAFF.

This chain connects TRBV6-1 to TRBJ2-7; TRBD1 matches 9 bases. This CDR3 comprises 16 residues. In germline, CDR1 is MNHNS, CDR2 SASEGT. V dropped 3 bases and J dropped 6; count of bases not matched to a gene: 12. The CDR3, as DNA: TGTGCCAGCAGTGAGGGCTCTCCACAGGGGGCGGGCGAGCAGTACTTC. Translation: CASSEGSPQGAGEQYF.

DNA of the CDR3: TGCGCCAGCAGTGAGTTTGGTACGCAGTATTTT. It is translated as CASSEFGTQYF. This chain joins TRBV10-1 and TRBJ2-3; the D is unclear. The V gene lost 1 base and the J gene lost 8 bases, with 4 bases spanning the gap. This CDR3 has 11 amino acids. The germline V gene encodes CDR1 WNHNN and CDR2 SYGVQD (reference sequence).

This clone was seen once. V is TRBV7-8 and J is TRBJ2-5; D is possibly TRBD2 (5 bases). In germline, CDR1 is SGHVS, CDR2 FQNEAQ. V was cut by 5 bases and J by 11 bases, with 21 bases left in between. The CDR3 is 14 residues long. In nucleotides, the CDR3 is TGTGCCAGCAGCCCGGACTGGAAGGTCGGGGAGCAGTACTTC. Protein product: CASSPDWKVGEQYF. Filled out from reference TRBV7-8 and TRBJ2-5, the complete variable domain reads GAGVSQSPRYKVAKRGQDVALRCDPISGHVSLFWYQQALGQGPEFLTYFQNEAQLDKSGLPSDRFFAERPEGSVSTLKIQRTQQEDSAVYLCASSPDWKVGEQYFGPGTRLLVL.

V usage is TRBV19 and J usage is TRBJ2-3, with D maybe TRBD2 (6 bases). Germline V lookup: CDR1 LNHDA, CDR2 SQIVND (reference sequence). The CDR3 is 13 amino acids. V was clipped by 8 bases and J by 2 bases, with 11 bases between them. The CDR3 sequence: CASPGLPTDTQYF. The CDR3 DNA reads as TGTGCCAGTCCGGGACTCCCCACAGATACGCAGTATTTT. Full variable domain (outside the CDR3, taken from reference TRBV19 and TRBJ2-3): DGGITQSPKYLFRKEGQNVTLSCEQNLNHDAMYWYRQDPGQGLRLIYYSQIVNDFQKGDIAEGYSVSREKKESFPLTVTSAQKNPTAFYLCASPGLPTDTQYFGPGTRLTVL.

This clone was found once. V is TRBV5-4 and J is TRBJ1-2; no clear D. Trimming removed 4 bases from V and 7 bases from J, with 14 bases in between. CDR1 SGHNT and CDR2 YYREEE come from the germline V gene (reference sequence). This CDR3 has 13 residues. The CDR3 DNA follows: TGTGCCAGCAGCCAACCGGCCGGTTCTGGCTACACCTTC. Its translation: CASSQPAGSGYTF.

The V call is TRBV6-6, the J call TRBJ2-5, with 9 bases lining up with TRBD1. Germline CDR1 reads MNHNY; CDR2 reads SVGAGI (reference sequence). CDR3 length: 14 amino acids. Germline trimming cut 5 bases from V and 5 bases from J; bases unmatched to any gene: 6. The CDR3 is CASSLGTGTETQYF. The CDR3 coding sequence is TGTGCCAGCAGTCTGGGGACAGGGACGGAGACCCAGTACTTC.

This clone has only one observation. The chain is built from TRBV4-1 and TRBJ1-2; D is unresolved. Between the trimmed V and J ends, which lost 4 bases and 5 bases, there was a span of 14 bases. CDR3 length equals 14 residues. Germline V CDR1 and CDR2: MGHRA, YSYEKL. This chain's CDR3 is CASSRRGQQYGYTF. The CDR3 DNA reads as TGCGCCAGCAGCCGCCGCGGGCAGCAGTATGGCTACACCTTC.

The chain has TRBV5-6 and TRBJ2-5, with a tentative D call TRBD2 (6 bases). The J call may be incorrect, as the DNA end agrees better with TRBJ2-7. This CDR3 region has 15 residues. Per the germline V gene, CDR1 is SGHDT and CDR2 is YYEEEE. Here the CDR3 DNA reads TGTGCCAGCAGCATACTCCGGCTAGCGAGCCACGAGCAGTACTTC. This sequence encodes CASSILRLASHEQYF.

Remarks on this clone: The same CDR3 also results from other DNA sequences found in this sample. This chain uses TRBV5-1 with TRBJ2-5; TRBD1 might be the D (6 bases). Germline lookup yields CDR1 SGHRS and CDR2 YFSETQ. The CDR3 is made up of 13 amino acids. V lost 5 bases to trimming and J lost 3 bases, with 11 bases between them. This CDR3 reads CASSFPGEETQYF. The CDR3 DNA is TGCGCCAGCAGTTTTCCAGGGGAAGAGACCCAGTACTTC.

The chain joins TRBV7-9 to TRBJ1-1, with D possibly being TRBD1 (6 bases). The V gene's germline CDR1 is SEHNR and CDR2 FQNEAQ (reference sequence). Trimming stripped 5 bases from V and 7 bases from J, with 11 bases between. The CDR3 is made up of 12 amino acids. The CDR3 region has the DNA TGTGCCAGCAGCAGAACAGGGAGTGAAGCTTTCTTT. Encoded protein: CASSRTGSEAFF.

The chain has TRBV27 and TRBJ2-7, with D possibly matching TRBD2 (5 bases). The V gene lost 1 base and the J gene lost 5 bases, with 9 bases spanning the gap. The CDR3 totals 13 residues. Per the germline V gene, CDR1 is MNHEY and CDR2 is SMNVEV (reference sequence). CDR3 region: CASSLLRGHEQYF. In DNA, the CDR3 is TGTGCCAGCAGTTTATTGAGAGGGCACGAGCAGTACTTC.

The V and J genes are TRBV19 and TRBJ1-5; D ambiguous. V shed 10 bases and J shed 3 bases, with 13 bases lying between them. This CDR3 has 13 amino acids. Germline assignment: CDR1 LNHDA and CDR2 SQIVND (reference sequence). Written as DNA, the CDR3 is TGTGCCACCCAACCTCAATTCAATCAGCCCCAGCATTTT. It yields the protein CATQPQFNQPQHF.

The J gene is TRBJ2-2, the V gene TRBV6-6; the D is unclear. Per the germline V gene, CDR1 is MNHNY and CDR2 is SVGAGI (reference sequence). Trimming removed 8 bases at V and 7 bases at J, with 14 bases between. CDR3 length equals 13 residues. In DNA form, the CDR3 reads TGTGCCAGCCACCAAACTGATAGCGGGGAGCTGTTTTTT. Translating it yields CASHQTDSGELFF.